This T cell receptor beta chain originates from a study of molecular identifiers for immune sequencing clone quantification. Background on the study: The replicate experiment used RNA from approximately 20,000 or 100,000 naive CD8 cells. This RNA was split into five aliquots, and four of them were sequenced.

This clonotype has at least ten counts. Its antigen remains unidentified. Whole-study results and caveats: Clone sizes could be underestimated for highly expanded clones when identical TCR molecules share a barcode. Jurkat TCR RNA spiked in from one cell reportedly remained identifiable amid approximately 1 million naive cells. For effector cells, clones above 20 RNA copies held over 97% of molecules; for naive cells, under 1%.

Using its own MiXCR run on the PCR reads, TCRdb lists one record per CDR3 protein. Of tens of thousands of distinct CDR3 sequences listed, approximately 17% are singletons. Looked up from germline, CDR1 is DFQATT and CDR2 is SNEGSKA (reference sequence). The CDR3 extends over 15 amino acids. The junction had 4 bases not matched to a gene; V was cut back by 0 bases and J by 1 base. The receptor's source is a human donor in good health. Some libraries in this study had Jurkat cell RNA spiked in. The chain joins TRBV20-1 to TRBJ2-3, with TRBD2 matching over 7 bases. The sequenced material came from naive CD8+ T cells from blood, with Jurkat cell RNA spiked in. The subset is: FACS-sorted CD8+CD4-CCR7+CD45RA+ naive T cells. CDR3 DNA: TGCAGTGCTAGAGATCACCTAGCGGGCACAGATACGCAGTATTTT. Amino acid sequence: CSARDHLAGTDTQYF.